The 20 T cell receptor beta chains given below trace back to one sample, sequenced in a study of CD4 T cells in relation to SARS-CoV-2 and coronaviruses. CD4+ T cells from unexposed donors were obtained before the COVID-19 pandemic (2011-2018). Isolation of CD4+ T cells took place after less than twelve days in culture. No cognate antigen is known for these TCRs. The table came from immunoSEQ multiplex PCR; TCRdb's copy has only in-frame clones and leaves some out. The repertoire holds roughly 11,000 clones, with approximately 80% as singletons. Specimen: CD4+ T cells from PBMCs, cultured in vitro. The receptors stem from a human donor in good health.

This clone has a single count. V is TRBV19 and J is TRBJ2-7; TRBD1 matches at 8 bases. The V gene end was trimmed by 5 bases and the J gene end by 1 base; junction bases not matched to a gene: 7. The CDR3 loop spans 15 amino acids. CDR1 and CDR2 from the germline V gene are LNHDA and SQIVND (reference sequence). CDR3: CASSVTGQDSYEQYF. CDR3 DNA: TGTGCCAGTAGTGTCACGGGACAGGATTCCTACGAGCAGTACTTC.

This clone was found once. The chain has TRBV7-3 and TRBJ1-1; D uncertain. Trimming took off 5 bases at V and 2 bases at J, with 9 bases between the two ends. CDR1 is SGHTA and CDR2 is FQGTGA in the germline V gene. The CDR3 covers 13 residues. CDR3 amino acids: CASSPQSNTEAFF. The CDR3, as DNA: TGTGCCAGCAGCCCACAAAGCAACACTGAAGCTTTCTTT.

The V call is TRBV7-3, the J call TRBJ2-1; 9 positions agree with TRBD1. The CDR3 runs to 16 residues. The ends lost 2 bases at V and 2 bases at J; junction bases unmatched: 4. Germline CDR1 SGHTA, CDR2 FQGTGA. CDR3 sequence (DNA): TGTGCCAGCAGCTTACACGGGACAGGGACCTACAATGAGCAGTTCTTC. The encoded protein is CASSLHGTGTYNEQFF.

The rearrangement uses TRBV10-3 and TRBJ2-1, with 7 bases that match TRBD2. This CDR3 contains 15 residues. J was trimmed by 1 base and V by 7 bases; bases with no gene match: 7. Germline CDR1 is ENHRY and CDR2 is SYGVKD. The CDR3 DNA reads TGTGCCATCACCCCAGGCGGGGGTTCCTACAATGAGCAGTTCTTC. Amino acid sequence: CAITPGGGSYNEQFF.

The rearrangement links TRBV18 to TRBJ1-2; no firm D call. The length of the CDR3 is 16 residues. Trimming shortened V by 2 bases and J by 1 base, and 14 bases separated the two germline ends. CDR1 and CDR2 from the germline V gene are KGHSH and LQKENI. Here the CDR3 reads CASSPLGWRDNYGYTF. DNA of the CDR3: TGTGCCAGCTCACCATTGGGGTGGAGAGATAACTATGGCTACACCTTC.

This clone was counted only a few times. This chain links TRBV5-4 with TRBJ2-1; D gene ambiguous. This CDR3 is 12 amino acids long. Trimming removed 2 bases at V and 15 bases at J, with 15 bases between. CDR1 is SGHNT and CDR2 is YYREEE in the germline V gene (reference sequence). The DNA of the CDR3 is TGTGCCAGCAGCTTACCTCAGGCCTTGCTGTTCTTC. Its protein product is CASSLPQALLFF.

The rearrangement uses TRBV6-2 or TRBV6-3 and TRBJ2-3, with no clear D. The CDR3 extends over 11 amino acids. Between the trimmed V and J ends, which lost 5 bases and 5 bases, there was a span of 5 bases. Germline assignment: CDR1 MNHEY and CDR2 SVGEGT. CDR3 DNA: TGTGCCAGCAGTCAGAGAGATACGCAGTATTTT. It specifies CASSQRDTQYF.

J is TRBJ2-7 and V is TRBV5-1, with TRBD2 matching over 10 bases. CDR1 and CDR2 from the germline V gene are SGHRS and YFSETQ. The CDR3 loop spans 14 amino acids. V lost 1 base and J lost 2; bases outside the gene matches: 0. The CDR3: CASSLSGGAYEQYF. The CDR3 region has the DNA TGCGCCAGCAGCTTGAGCGGGGGGGCCTACGAGCAGTACTTC. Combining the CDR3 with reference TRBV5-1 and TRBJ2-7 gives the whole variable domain KAGVTQTPRYLIKTRGQQVTLSCSPISGHRSVSWYQQTPGQGLQFLFEYFSETQRNKGNFPGRFSGRQFSNSRSEMNVSTLELGDSALYLCASSLSGGAYEQYFGPGTRLTVT.

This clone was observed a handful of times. CDR3 in amino acids: CAISEDTLSSYNSPLHF. CDR3 DNA sequence: TGTGCCATCAGTGAGGACACCCTTAGCTCCTATAATTCACCCCTCCACTTT. This sequence joins TRBV10-3 and TRBJ1-6; the D is unclear. This CDR3 spans 17 amino acids. From germline, CDR1 is ENHRY and CDR2 SYGVKD. V gave up 2 bases and J gave up 0 bases, with 11 bases separating them.

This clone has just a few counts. CDR3 in DNA: TGTGCCAGCAGTTGGGGAGGAGACACTGAAGCTTTCTTT. Translating it yields CASSWGGDTEAFF. This sequence joins TRBV12-3 or TRBV12-4 and TRBJ1-1; D gene ambiguous. The CDR3 is 13 residues long. V was shortened by 4 bases and J by 3 bases, with 9 bases between the two germline ends.

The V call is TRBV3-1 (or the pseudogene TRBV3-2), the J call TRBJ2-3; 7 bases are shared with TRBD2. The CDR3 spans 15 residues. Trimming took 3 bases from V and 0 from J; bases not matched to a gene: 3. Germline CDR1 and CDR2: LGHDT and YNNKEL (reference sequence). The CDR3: CASSQAGASTDTQYF. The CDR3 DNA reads TGTGCCAGCAGCCAGGCGGGAGCGAGCACAGATACGCAGTATTTT.

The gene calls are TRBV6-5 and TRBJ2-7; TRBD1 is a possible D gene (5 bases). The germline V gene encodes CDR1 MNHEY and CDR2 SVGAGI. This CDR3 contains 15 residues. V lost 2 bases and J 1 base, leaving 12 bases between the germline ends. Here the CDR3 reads CASSYVQGSSYEQYF. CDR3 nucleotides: TGTGCCAGCAGTTACGTCCAGGGATCTTCCTACGAGCAGTACTTC.

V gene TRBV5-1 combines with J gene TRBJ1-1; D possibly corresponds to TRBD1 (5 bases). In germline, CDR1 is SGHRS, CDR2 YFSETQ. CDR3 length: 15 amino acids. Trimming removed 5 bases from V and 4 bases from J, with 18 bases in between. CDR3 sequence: CASSPTSTGGTEAFF. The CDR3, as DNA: TGCGCCAGCAGTCCGACATCTACCGGGGGCACTGAAGCTTTCTTT.

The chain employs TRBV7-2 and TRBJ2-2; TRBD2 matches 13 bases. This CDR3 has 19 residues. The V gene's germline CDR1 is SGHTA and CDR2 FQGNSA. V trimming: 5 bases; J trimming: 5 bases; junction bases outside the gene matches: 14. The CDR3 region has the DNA TGTACCAGCAGCCAGGGACTAGCGGGGAGCAAGATCCGGACCGGGGAGCTGTTTTTT. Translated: CTSSQGLAGSKIRTGELFF.

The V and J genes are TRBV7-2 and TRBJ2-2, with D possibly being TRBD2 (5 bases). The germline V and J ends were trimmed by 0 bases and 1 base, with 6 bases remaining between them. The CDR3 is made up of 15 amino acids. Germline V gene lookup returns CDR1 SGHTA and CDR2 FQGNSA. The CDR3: CASSLALGNTGELFF. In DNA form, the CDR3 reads TGTGCCAGCAGCTTAGCACTAGGGAACACCGGGGAGCTGTTTTTT.

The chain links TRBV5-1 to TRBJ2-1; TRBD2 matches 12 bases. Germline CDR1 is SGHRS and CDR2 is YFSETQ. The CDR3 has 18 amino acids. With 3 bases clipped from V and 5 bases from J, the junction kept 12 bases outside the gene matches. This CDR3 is CASSSAGLAGKGDNEQFF. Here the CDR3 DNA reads TGCGCCAGCAGCTCCGCCGGACTAGCGGGGAAGGGTGACAATGAGCAGTTCTTC.

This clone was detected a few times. The CDR3 DNA follows: TGCGCCAGCAGTGAACGGTCCTATGGCTACACCTTC. Translated, it gives CASSERSYGYTF. The V call is TRBV10-1, the J call TRBJ1-2, with D hard to call. CDR1 is WNHNN and CDR2 is SYGVQD in the germline V gene (reference sequence). V dropped 3 bases and J dropped 4 bases, with 6 bases sitting between them. The CDR3 totals 12 residues.

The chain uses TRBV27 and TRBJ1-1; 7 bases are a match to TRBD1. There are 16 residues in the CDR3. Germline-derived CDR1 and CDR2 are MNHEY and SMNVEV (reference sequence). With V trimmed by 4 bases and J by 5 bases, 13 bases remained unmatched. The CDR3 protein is CASSSGTASMTTEAFF. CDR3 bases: TGTGCCAGCAGTTCTGGGACAGCATCGATGACGACTGAAGCTTTCTTT.

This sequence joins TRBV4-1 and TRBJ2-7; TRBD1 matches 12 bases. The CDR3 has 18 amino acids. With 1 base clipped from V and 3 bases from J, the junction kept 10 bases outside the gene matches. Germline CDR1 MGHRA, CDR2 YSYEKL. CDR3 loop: CASSQGVPGTGGFYEQYF. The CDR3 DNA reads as TGCGCCAGCAGCCAAGGGGTTCCCGGGACAGGGGGCTTCTACGAGCAGTACTTC.

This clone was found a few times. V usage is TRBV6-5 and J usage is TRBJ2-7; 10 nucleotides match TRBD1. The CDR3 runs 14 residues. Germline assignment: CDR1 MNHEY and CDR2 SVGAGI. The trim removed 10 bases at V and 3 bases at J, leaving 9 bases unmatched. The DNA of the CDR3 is TGTGCCACACTCGGAGGGGACAGGGGCTACGAGCAGTACTTC. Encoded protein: CATLGGDRGYEQYF.